The entry below describes one T cell receptor (beta chain). Its antigen is not identified. This same CDR3 is encoded by further DNA sequences in the sample. CD4+ and CD8+ T cells were sorted from PBMCs stained for CD3, CD4 and CD8. The sample originates from a study of CD8+ T cells in alopecia areata. Study observations and caveats: Normal scalp showed lower clonality than lesional scalp, especially alopecia totalis/universalis.

Germline V gene data show CDR1 as LNHNV and CDR2 as YYDKDF (reference sequence). The CDR3 extends over 12 amino acids. Trimming removed 4 bases from V and 3 bases from J, with 7 bases in between. Extracted RNA was reverse transcribed into cDNA, the sequencing template. Assay: immunoSEQ multiplex PCR; the TCRdb copy retains only in-frame clones and omits some. The top ten hold 36% of the sample, which has about 150,000 clones, approximately 60% seen once. The sequencing sample was made of CD8+ T cells sorted from blood. This chain connects TRBV15 to TRBJ2-7; D may be TRBD2 (5 bases). The TCR originated in a human donor in good health. The CDR3 spells CATSTGGYEQYF. For the CDR3, the DNA is TGTGCCACCAGCACCGGAGGCTACGAGCAGTACTTC.